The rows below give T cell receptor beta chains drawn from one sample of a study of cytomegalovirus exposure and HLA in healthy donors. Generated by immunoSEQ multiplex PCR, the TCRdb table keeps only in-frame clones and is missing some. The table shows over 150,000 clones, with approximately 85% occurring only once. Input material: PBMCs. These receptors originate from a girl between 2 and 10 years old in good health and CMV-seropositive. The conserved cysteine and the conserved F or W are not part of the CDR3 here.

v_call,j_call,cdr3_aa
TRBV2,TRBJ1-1,AKRTGWGTEAF
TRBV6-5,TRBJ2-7,ASRWARQGAYEQY
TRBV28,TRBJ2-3,ASSLAGRSTDTQY
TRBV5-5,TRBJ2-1,ASSSLSGRAYNEQF
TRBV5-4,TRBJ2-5,ASTRGLAGQQETQY
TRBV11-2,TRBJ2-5,ASSLEGWTEETQY
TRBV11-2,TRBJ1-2,ASSSGPGGYGYT
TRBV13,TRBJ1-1,ASSLKPGGNTEAF
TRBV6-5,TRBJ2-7,ASGGTGDAREQY
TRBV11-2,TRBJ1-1,ASSLEGTASAGDTEAF
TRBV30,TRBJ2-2,AWSLTSRALTGELF
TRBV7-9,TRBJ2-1,ASSLPYNEQF
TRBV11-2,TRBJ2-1,ASSSTGFYNEQF
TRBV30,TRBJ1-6,AWKQQANSPLH
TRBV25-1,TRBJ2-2,ASSNPGTSRPGELF
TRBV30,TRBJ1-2,ACQGLEGYT
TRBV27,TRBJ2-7,ASSSPSGTSGRSSYEQY
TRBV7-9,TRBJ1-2,ASSPPGTVNYGYT
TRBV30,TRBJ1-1,AWSPSETEAF
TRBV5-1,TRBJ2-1,ASGHLRFDEQF
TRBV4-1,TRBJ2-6,ASSQTITSGANVLT
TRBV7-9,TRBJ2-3,ASSLIGRTDTQY
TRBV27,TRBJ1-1,ASSLWTGNSNTEAF
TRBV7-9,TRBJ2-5,ASSLRSGQAETQY
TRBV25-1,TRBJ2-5,ASSEFAGTGLETQY
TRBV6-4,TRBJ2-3,ASRGFTSGREDTQY
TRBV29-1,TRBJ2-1,SVVGQGLWNEQF
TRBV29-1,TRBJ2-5,SVVGLTGIGETQY
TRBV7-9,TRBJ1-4,ASSSPVAGKGVDEKLF
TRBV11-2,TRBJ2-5,ASSFRLAETQY
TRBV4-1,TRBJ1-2,ASSQDGVSFLANYGYT
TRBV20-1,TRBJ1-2,SAQASYGYT
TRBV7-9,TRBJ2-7,ASSLLAGSYEQY
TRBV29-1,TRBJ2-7,SVPGTGNHEQY
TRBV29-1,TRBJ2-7,SVQTGTGAYEQY
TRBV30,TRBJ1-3,ALGLGNTIY
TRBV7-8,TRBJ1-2,ASSFSSRDYGYT
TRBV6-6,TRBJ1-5,ASRGGNQPQH
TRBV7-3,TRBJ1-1,ASSLMGAEAF
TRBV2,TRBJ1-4,ASSEVGGEKLF
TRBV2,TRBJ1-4,ASSEGTRGEKLF
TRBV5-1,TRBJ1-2,ASSLRQGEPYGYT
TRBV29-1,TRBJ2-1,SVGTSGYNEQF
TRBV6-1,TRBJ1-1,ASSIRQVPEAF
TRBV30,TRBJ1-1,AWSVPPLREAF
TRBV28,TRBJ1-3,ASSLQGLADGNTIY
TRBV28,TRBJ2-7,ASSPRAYEQY
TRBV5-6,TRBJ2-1,ASSYVAGVNRRNEQF
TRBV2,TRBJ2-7,ASLPGLGYEQY
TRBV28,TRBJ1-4,ASSARGGREKLF
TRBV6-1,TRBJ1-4,ASTLATNEKLF
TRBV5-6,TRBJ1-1,ASSLHRTGVTEAF
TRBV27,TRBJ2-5,ASSLSLIRSQETQY
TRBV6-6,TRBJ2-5,ASRGTSGSFRETQY
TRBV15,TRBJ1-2,ATSSTGGGLRSYT
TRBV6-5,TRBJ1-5,ASSYSSEEPQH
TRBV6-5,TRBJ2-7,ASSYLERALYEQY
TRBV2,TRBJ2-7,ASSEGLSSSEQY